These 21 T cell receptor beta chains originate from one sample sequenced in a study of blood T cell repertoires in COVID-19. Data came from immunoSEQ multiplex PCR; TCRdb stores just in-frame clones and leaves some out. The sample lists 400,000 or so clones, approximately 90% occurring once. What was sequenced was peripheral blood. Receptors originate from a man between 18 and 35 years old with COVID-19, enrolled during active disease.

This rearrangement joins TRBV6-5 to TRBJ1-2, with 7 positions matching TRBD1. There are 15 residues in the CDR3. V lost 5 bases, J lost 5 bases, and 11 bases stayed unmatched. Per germline, CDR1 MNHEY and CDR2 SVGAGI. The CDR3 here is CASSPQGDRGYGYTF. Written as DNA, the CDR3 is TGTGCCAGCAGTCCGCAGGGGGACCGAGGGTATGGCTACACCTTC.

This chain links TRBV7-8 with TRBJ2-1; 9 bases align to TRBD2. With 4 bases clipped from V and 9 bases from J, the junction kept 10 bases outside the gene matches. Germline values: CDR1 SGHVS, CDR2 FQNEAQ. The CDR3 length is 15 residues. CDR3: CASSSPGLAGSEQFF. The CDR3 bases are TGTGCCAGCAGCTCCCCGGGTCTAGCGGGATCTGAGCAGTTCTTC.

The chain joins TRBV21-1 to TRBJ2-1; the table's D gene call, TRBD2, was not cross checked with the DNA. TRBV21-1 is a recognized pseudogene. The CDR3 has 15 amino acids. CDR3 sequence: CASSKRTSGRNEQFF. The DNA for the CDR3 is TGTGCCAGCAGCAAGAGGACTAGCGGGAGGAATGAGCAGTTCTTC.

The V call is TRBV14, the J call TRBJ1-2; D is perhaps TRBD1 (6 bases). Germline V CDR1 and CDR2: SGHDN, FVKESK. Trimming removed 1 base at V and 8 bases at J, with 14 bases between. The CDR3 loop spans 14 amino acids. The CDR3 loop reads CASSQVAGAYGYTF. The CDR3 nucleotides read TGTGCCAGCAGCCAAGTGGCAGGGGCGTACGGCTACACCTTC.

V gene TRBV28 combines with J gene TRBJ1-2; TRBD1 matches at 7 bases. CDR3 length: 13 amino acids. Germline V CDR1 and CDR2: MDHEN, SYDVKM. The ends lost 3 bases at V and 4 bases at J; junction bases unmatched: 2. The CDR3 protein is CASSFSGGYGYTF. The CDR3 DNA sequence: TGTGCCAGCAGTTTTTCAGGGGGCTATGGCTACACCTTC.

J is TRBJ2-2 and V is TRBV7-6, with TRBD1 matching over 8 bases. Germline V gene sequence: CDR1 SGHVS, CDR2 FNYEAQ. The CDR3 is 15 residues long. Losses at the gene ends were 2 bases for V and 3 bases for J; bases not matched to a gene: 2. CDR3 loop: CASSLLTGDTGELFF. In nucleotides, the CDR3 is TGTGCCAGCAGCTTATTGACAGGGGACACCGGGGAGCTGTTTTTT.

A note on this clone: The sample holds other DNA sequences that translate to the same CDR3. This chain uses TRBV3-1 (or the pseudogene TRBV3-2) with TRBJ2-3; D unclear. This CDR3 has 14 amino acids. Trimming cost V 1 base and J 2 bases, with 7 bases left between them. Germline V lookup: CDR1 LGHDT, CDR2 YNNKEL (reference sequence). CDR3 loop: CASSQGAFTDTQYF. CDR3 nucleotide sequence: TGTGCCAGCAGCCAAGGGGCCTTCACAGATACGCAGTATTTT.

This chain uses TRBV6-5 with TRBJ1-1; D call uncertain. Germline V gene data show CDR1 as MNHEY and CDR2 as SVGAGI. The CDR3 contains 15 residues. The V and J ends lost 2 bases and 5 bases respectively, with 15 bases between them. This CDR3 reads CASSYTPGPGTEAFF. In DNA, the CDR3 is TGTGCCAGCAGTTACACACCAGGACCGGGAACTGAAGCTTTCTTT.

Ten or more counts support this clone. Other DNA sequences in this specimen translate into the identical CDR3. The rearrangement links TRBV19 to TRBJ2-1; TRBD2 matches at 11 bases. CDR3 length: 15 amino acids. Per germline, CDR1 LNHDA and CDR2 SQIVND (reference sequence). V lost 5 bases, J lost 2 bases, and 2 bases stayed unmatched. In nucleotides, the CDR3 is TGTGCCAGTAGTCTACTAGCGGGGGCCTACAATGAGCAGTTCTTC. Protein: CASSLLAGAYNEQFF.

This sequence joins TRBV2 and TRBJ1-5; no reliable D call. V was pared by 2 bases and J by 4 bases, with 9 bases between. The CDR3 runs to 14 residues. CDR1 is SNHLY and CDR2 is FYNNEI in the germline V gene. The CDR3 DNA follows: TGTGCCAGCAGTGAATTAGGAGCGAATCAGCCCCAGCATTTT. This translates into CASSELGANQPQHF.

This rearrangement joins TRBV5-1 to TRBJ2-1; TRBD2 matches 7 bases. The CDR3 length is 14 residues. After removal of 7 bases from V and 6 bases from J, the junction contained 10 bases not matched to a gene. Germline lookup yields CDR1 SGHRS and CDR2 YFSETQ. DNA of the CDR3: TGCGCCAGCTTCTCCGGACTAGAACCCAATGAGCAGTTCTTC. Its protein product is CASFSGLEPNEQFF.

The chain carries TRBV6-5 and TRBJ2-3, with D possibly TRBD2 on 6 matching bases. This CDR3 is built from 13 residues. From germline, CDR1 is MNHEY and CDR2 SVGAGI. Between the trimmed V and J ends, which lost 7 bases and 0 bases, there was a span of 8 bases. The CDR3 reads CASIGTSTDTQYF. CDR3 DNA sequence: TGTGCCAGCATTGGGACTAGCACAGATACGCAGTATTTT.

J is TRBJ2-3 and V is TRBV5-4; maybe TRBD1 (5 bases). Trimming removed 8 bases at V and 5 bases at J, with 6 bases between. Germline-derived CDR1 and CDR2 are SGHNT and YYREEE (reference sequence). This CDR3 contains 10 residues. CDR3 nucleotides: TGTGCCAGTCAGGGAGATACGCAGTATTTT. This codes for CASQGDTQYF.

This clone has a single count. This chain joins TRBV4-2 and TRBJ2-1, with 7 bases matching TRBD1. CDR3 size: 13 residues. After removal of 5 bases from V and 5 bases from J, the junction contained 3 bases not matched to a gene. CDR1 is LGHNA, CDR2 YNFKEQ, per germline. This chain's CDR3 is CASSMDRHNEQFF. In nucleotides, the CDR3 is TGTGCCAGCAGCATGGACAGGCACAATGAGCAGTTCTTC.

The chain combines TRBV7-2 with TRBJ2-1; TRBD2 matches 10 bases. Germline CDR1 reads SGHTA; CDR2 reads FQGNSA. With V trimmed by 3 bases and J by 5 bases, 4 bases remained unmatched. The CDR3 extends over 15 amino acids. CDR3 nucleotide sequence: TGTGCCAGCAGCTTCGGACTAGCGGCAAACAATGAGCAGTTCTTC. This codes for CASSFGLAANNEQFF.

Regarding this clone: Other nucleotide sequences in the sample specify the same CDR3. The chain links TRBV5-4 to TRBJ2-7; D gene unclear. The germline V gene encodes CDR1 SGHNT and CDR2 YYREEE (reference sequence). The CDR3 spans 14 residues. Between the trimmed V and J ends, which lost 3 bases and 1 base, there was a span of 11 bases. The CDR3 DNA reads as TGTGCCAGCAGCTCTGGTGGCAGTTCCTACGAGCAGTACTTC. It yields the protein CASSSGGSSYEQYF.

This rearrangement joins TRBV9 to TRBJ2-3, with 7 bases matching TRBD1. In germline, CDR1 is SGDLS, CDR2 YYNGEE. The V gene end was trimmed by 0 bases and the J gene end by 3 bases; junction bases not matched to a gene: 4. This CDR3 has 15 amino acids. CDR3 amino acids: CASSVATGETDTQYF. The CDR3 DNA reads TGTGCCAGCAGCGTAGCTACAGGGGAGACAGATACGCAGTATTTT.

The chain links TRBV9 to TRBJ1-1; the D gene is possibly TRBD1 (5 bases). V lost 0 bases, J lost 11 bases, and 11 bases lay in between. The CDR3 runs 12 residues. Germline CDR1 SGDLS, CDR2 YYNGEE. The DNA for the CDR3 is TGTGCCAGCAGCGTAGGCCCGGGGGAGGCTTTCTTT. This sequence encodes CASSVGPGEAFF.

The chain has TRBV2 and TRBJ2-2; D may be TRBD1 (6 bases). Trimming took 1 base from V and 3 from J, leaving 15 bases between them. The length of the CDR3 is 17 residues. CDR1 is SNHLY, CDR2 FYNNEI, per germline. The CDR3: CASSEVDGTLYTGELFF. The DNA for the CDR3 is TGTGCCAGCAGTGAAGTAGACGGGACACTATACACCGGGGAGCTGTTTTTT.

The CDR3 loop is CASSARVARVLNQPQHF. The CDR3 DNA is TGTGCCAGCAGCGCTCGCGTGGCGAGGGTCCTCAATCAGCCCCAGCATTTT. V is TRBV5-5 and J is TRBJ1-5; D unresolved. This CDR3 has 17 residues. The V gene lost 4 bases and the J gene lost 3 bases, with 20 bases spanning the gap. The germline V gene has CDR1 SGHKS and CDR2 YYEKEE (reference sequence).

The V gene is TRBV7-9, the J gene TRBJ1-5, with D hard to call. With 3 bases removed from V and 7 bases from J, the gap between germline ends came to 13 bases. Germline lookup yields CDR1 SEHNR and CDR2 FQNEAQ (reference sequence). This CDR3 has 14 residues. The CDR3 nucleotides read TGTGCCAGCAGCTTGGGAGGGTTAGAGCAGCCCCAGCATTTT. This gives the protein CASSLGGLEQPQHF.